This is a list of T cell receptor beta chains from one sample in a study of blood T cell repertoires in COVID-19. The protocol was immunoSEQ multiplex PCR, while the TCRdb copy is restricted to in-frame clones and leaves out a portion. The table includes some 400,000 clones, nearly 90% detected once. Source material: peripheral blood. These receptors all stem from a man aged 18 to 30 with active or convalescent COVID-19. Both conserved end residues are part of each CDR3. The D gene is left open where the match is weak. The listing skips clone size in some rows; elsewhere it reads once, few, many or a size class.

D: TRBD1
V: TRBV6-5
size: NA
J: TRBJ1-2
CDR3: CASSYRRTGGGYTF
DNA: TGTGCCAGCAGTTACCGAAGAACAGGGGGTGGCTACACCTTC

D: NA
V: TRBV7-2
size: NA
J: TRBJ2-4
CDR3: CASSANGVGGSIQYF
DNA: TGTGCCAGCAGCGCAAACGGAGTGGGTGGTAGCATTCAGTACTTC

D: NA
V: TRBV19
size: NA
J: TRBJ2-7
CDR3: CASSTGLLMEQYF
DNA: TGTGCCAGTAGTACAGGGCTCCTGATGGAGCAGTACTTC

D: NA
V: TRBV7-3
size: NA
J: TRBJ2-5
CDR3: CASSLGGLEETQYF
DNA: TGTGCCAGCAGCTTAGGAGGGTTAGAAGAGACCCAGTACTTC

D: TRBD1
V: TRBV18
size: NA
J: TRBJ1-3
CDR3: CASSQITGDPGNTIYF
DNA: TGTGCCAGCTCGCAAATTACAGGGGACCCTGGAAACACCATATATTTT

D: TRBD1
V: TRBV10-3
size: NA
J: TRBJ1-5
CDR3: CAISARTGTDQPQHF
DNA: TGTGCCATCAGTGCACGGACAGGGACGGATCAGCCCCAGCATTTT

D: TRBD2
V: TRBV27
size: NA
J: TRBJ2-2
CDR3: CASNDGEGLYTGELFF
DNA: TGTGCCAGCAATGACGGGGAGGGGTTGTACACCGGGGAGCTGTTTTTT

D: NA
V: TRBV18
size: NA
J: TRBJ1-1
CDR3: CASSPLTMNTEAFF
DNA: TGTGCCAGCTCACCTTTGACTATGAACACTGAAGCTTTCTTT

D: TRBD1
V: TRBV27
size: NA
J: TRBJ2-5
CDR3: CASSNDRGIQETQYF
DNA: TGTGCCAGCAGTAACGACAGGGGGATACAAGAGACCCAGTACTTC

D: NA
V: TRBV11-1
size: few
J: TRBJ1-4
CDR3: CASSDWDEKLFF
DNA: TGTGCCAGCAGCGACTGGGATGAAAAACTGTTTTTT

D: TRBD1
V: TRBV27
size: NA
J: TRBJ2-2
CDR3: CASSPTGENTGELFF
DNA: TGTGCCAGCAGCCCGACAGGGGAGAACACCGGGGAGCTGTTTTTT

D: NA
V: TRBV9
size: NA
J: TRBJ1-4
CDR3: CASSPMTGEKEKLFF
DNA: TGTGCCAGCAGCCCGATGACGGGGGAAAAGGAAAAACTGTTTTTT

D: NA
V: TRBV29-1
size: NA
J: TRBJ2-3
CDR3: CSASGSFSGTDTQYF
DNA: TGCAGCGCCTCGGGTAGCTTTTCTGGCACAGATACGCAGTATTTT

D: NA
V: TRBV19
size: NA
J: TRBJ1-1
CDR3: CASSSMNTEAFF
DNA: TGTGCCAGTAGTTCTATGAACACTGAAGCTTTCTTT

D: NA
V: TRBV4-1
size: NA
J: TRBJ2-1
CDR3: CASSQDEAGHNEQFF
DNA: TGCGCCAGCAGCCAAGATGAAGCAGGCCACAATGAGCAGTTCTTC

D: NA
V: TRBV30
size: few
J: TRBJ1-3
CDR3: CAWSTGVGNTIYF
DNA: TGTGCCTGGAGTACAGGCGTTGGAAACACCATATATTTT

D: NA
V: TRBV21-1
size: NA
J: TRBJ1-1
CDR3: CASRNRAYGEAFF
DNA: TGTGCCAGCAGGAACAGGGCGTACGGTGAAGCTTTCTTT

D: TRBD2
V: TRBV7-2
size: NA
J: TRBJ2-3
CDR3: CASSLAGTSGTDTQYF
DNA: TGTGCCAGCAGCTTAGCCGGGACTAGCGGCACAGATACGCAGTATTTT

D: TRBD2
V: TRBV11-3
size: NA
J: TRBJ2-3
CDR3: CASSFGASGRTDTQYF
DNA: TGTGCCAGCAGCTTCGGGGCTAGCGGGAGGACAGATACGCAGTATTTT

D: NA
V: TRBV7-9
size: NA
J: TRBJ2-5
CDR3: CASSFGTGRETQYF
DNA: TGTGCCAGCAGCTTTGGTACAGGGAGAGAGACCCAGTACTTC

D: NA
V: TRBV5-1
size: NA
J: TRBJ2-1
CDR3: CASSLEPAGFNEQFF
DNA: TGCGCCAGCAGCTTAGAGCCGGCAGGGTTCAATGAGCAGTTCTTC

D: NA
V: TRBV19
size: NA
J: TRBJ1-1
CDR3: CASSIVSGTEAFF
DNA: TGTGCCAGTAGTATTGTTTCGGGCACTGAAGCTTTCTTT

D: NA
V: TRBV5-1
size: NA
J: TRBJ1-4
CDR3: CASSKDSTNSNEKLFF
DNA: TGCGCCAGCAGCAAGGACAGTACTAACTCTAATGAAAAACTGTTTTTT

D: TRBD2
V: TRBV11-2
size: NA
J: TRBJ2-5
CDR3: CASSPGSSGFQETQYF
DNA: TGTGCCAGCAGCCCCGGGTCTAGCGGATTTCAAGAGACCCAGTACTTC

D: TRBD1
V: TRBV3-1/TRBV3-2
size: NA
J: TRBJ2-5
CDR3: CASSQPPGTGFERETQYF
DNA: TGTGCCAGCAGCCAACCCCCCGGGACAGGGTTTGAGAGAGAGACCCAGTACTTC

D: NA
V: TRBV18
size: NA
J: TRBJ1-1
CDR3: CASSMGGENTEAFF
DNA: TGTGCCAGCTCAATGGGGGGGGAGAACACTGAAGCTTTCTTT

D: TRBD1
V: TRBV27
size: NA
J: TRBJ1-5
CDR3: CASGRQGNNQPQHF
DNA: TGTGCCAGCGGGAGACAGGGTAACAATCAGCCCCAGCATTTT

D: TRBD1
V: TRBV5-4
size: NA
J: TRBJ1-2
CDR3: CASSLEGARGYGYTF
DNA: TGTGCCAGCAGCTTGGAGGGGGCTCGGGGCTATGGCTACACCTTC

D: TRBD1
V: TRBV7-9
size: NA
J: TRBJ1-6
CDR3: CASRTGDRDNSPLHF
DNA: TGTGCCAGCAGAACCGGGGACAGAGATAATTCACCCCTCCACTTT

D: NA
V: TRBV11-2
size: NA
J: TRBJ2-3
CDR3: CASSLDGANTDTQYF
DNA: TGTGCCAGCAGCTTAGATGGAGCGAACACAGATACGCAGTATTTT

D: TRBD1
V: TRBV18
size: NA
J: TRBJ2-1
CDR3: CASSGQGSDNEQFF
DNA: TGTGCCAGCTCAGGACAGGGGTCGGACAATGAGCAGTTCTTC

D: NA
V: TRBV3-1/TRBV3-2
size: NA
J: TRBJ2-4
CDR3: CASSQVTELAKNIQYF
DNA: TGTGCCAGCAGCCAAGTTACAGAACTAGCCAAAAACATTCAGTACTTC

D: NA
V: TRBV7-8
size: NA
J: TRBJ2-3
CDR3: CASTSRAPGTRYF
DNA: TGTGCCAGCACCTCGAGAGCCCCGGGTACGCGGTATTTT

D: NA
V: TRBV6-4
size: NA
J: TRBJ2-1
CDR3: CATARESGDEQFF
DNA: TGTGCCACCGCGAGGGAGAGCGGCGATGAGCAGTTCTTC

D: NA
V: TRBV5-4
size: few
J: TRBJ2-1
CDR3: CASSLEDTSSYNEQFF
DNA: TGTGCCAGCAGCCTGGAGGATACTAGCTCCTACAATGAGCAGTTCTTC

D: NA
V: TRBV4-1
size: NA
J: TRBJ2-7
CDR3: CASSPNSQGFYEQYF
DNA: TGCGCCAGCAGCCCGAATTCCCAGGGTTTCTACGAGCAGTACTTC

D: TRBD1
V: TRBV2
size: NA
J: TRBJ2-1
CDR3: CASRPQGGLGQFF
DNA: TGTGCCAGCAGGCCACAGGGGGGTTTAGGGCAGTTCTTC

D: TRBD2
V: TRBV24-1
size: NA
J: TRBJ2-1
CDR3: CATSDLPSGPYNEQFF
DNA: TGTGCCACCAGTGATTTGCCTAGCGGCCCCTACAATGAGCAGTTCTTC

D: NA
V: TRBV11-2
size: NA
J: TRBJ2-4
CDR3: CASSPFSGRQNIQYF
DNA: TGTGCCAGCAGCCCGTTTTCCGGGAGACAGAACATTCAGTACTTC

D: NA
V: TRBV27
size: NA
J: TRBJ1-2
CDR3: CASSSPGQGESGYTF
DNA: TGTGCCAGCAGTTCCCCCGGCCAGGGTGAAAGTGGCTACACCTTC

D: TRBD1
V: TRBV28
size: once
J: TRBJ2-7
CDR3: CASRFSTGDRSYEQYF
DNA: TGTGCCAGCAGGTTCTCTACAGGGGACCGCTCCTACGAGCAGTACTTC

D: NA
V: TRBV19
size: NA
J: TRBJ2-7
CDR3: CASSPRTVPYEQYF
DNA: TGTGCCAGTAGTCCCCGGACAGTACCTTACGAGCAGTACTTC

D: TRBD1
V: TRBV28
size: NA
J: TRBJ1-6
CDR3: CASSDPTGTLSPLHF
DNA: TGTGCCAGCAGTGATCCGACAGGGACCCTTTCACCCCTCCACTTT

D: TRBD1
V: TRBV6-6
size: NA
J: TRBJ1-5
CDR3: CASIDRGSYSNQPQHF
DNA: TGTGCCAGCATCGACAGGGGGAGCTATAGCAATCAGCCCCAGCATTTT

D: NA
V: TRBV6-5
size: NA
J: TRBJ1-4
CDR3: CASSYGAGEKLFF
DNA: TGTGCCAGCAGTTACGGGGCCGGGGAAAAACTGTTTTTT